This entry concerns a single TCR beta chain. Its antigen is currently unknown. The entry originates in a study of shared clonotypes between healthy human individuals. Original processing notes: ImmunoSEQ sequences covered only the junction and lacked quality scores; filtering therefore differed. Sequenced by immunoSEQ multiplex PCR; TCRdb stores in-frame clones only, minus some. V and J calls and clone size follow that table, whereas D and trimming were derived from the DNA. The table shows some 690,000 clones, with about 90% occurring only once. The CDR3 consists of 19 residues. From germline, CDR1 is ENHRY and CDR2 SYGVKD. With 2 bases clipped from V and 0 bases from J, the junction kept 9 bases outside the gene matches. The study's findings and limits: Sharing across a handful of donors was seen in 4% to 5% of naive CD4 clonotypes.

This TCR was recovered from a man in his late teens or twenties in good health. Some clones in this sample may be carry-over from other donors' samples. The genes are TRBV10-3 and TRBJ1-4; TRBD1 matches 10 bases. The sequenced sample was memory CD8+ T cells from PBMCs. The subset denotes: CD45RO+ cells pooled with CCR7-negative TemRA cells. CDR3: CAISESPGQGNPTNEKLFF. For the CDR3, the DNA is TGTGCCATCAGTGAGAGTCCGGGACAGGGGAACCCAACTAATGAAAAACTGTTTTTT.